This TCR beta chain was captured by sequencing in a study of CD8 T cells in Susac syndrome. CDR1 and CDR2 from the germline V gene are PRHDT and FYEKMQ (reference sequence). The length of the CDR3 is 16 residues. V lost 5 bases and J lost 6, with 21 bases in between. When the RNA was reverse transcribed, random hexamers were used with an input of about 0.5 to 1 ug. TCR beta CDR3 was amplified by immunoSEQ covering 54 Vbeta and 13 Jbeta. TCRdb re-called the immunoSEQ multiplex PCR reads through MiXCR, storing one row per CDR3 protein. The table records about 280,000 distinct CDR3 sequences, 80% to 90% of them present only once. The authors carried out high-throughput sequencing of TCR beta. They applied it to CD8+ and CD4+ T cells obtained from blood. Multiple sclerosis controls were treatment-naive patients with stable or active relapsing-remitting disease.

The rearrangement joins TRBV13 to TRBJ2-3; D is possibly TRBD2 (5 bases). The clonotype comes from a human donor with multiple sclerosis. Input material: CD8+ T cells from PBMCs. This chain's CDR3 is CASSGRARLSEDTQYF. The DNA for the CDR3 is TGTGCCAGCAGCGGCCGCGCGAGACTATCAGAGGATACGCAGTATTTT.